Sequencing of this T cell receptor (beta chain) was carried out in a study of beta chain features in type 1 diabetes. Findings and caveats of the study: A moderate, significant TCRB CDR3 shortening appeared in type 1 diabetes across four CD4+ subsets.

This clone has just a few counts. The target antigen is unknown. At one end, the junction sequence differs from germline, possibly due to a read error. CDR3 length: 14 residues. Germline V gene sequence: CDR1 KGHSH, CDR2 LQKENI. The entirety of the isolated RNA underwent reverse transcription, so expressed TCRB transcripts were sequenced. TCRdb's table, derived via immunoSEQ multiplex PCR, lists solely in-frame clones and lacks some. The sample consists of some 240,000 clones, more than 15% of them appearing once. Sorted populations all exceeded 95% purity. This sequence was found in a man younger than 45 with type 1 diabetes. Input material: naive CD4+ T cells from blood. The chain uses TRBV18 and TRBJ2-7; 10 bases agree with TRBD2. The CDR3 nucleotides are TGTGCCAGCTTACCAGGGGGACTAGCGCACGAGCAGTACTTC. Its protein is CASLPGGLAHEQYF. The full variable domain, with the rest looked up from reference TRBV18 and TRBJ2-7, is NAGVMQNPRHLVRRRGQEARLRCSPMKGHSHVYWYRQLPEEGLKFMVYLQKENIIDESGMPKERFSAEFPKEGPSILRIQQVVRGDSAAYFCASLPGGLAHEQYFGPGTRLTVT.